The rows below give T cell receptor beta chains drawn from one sample of a study of graft-versus-host responses after intestinal transplantation. These receptors' targets are unknown. TCRdb keeps only in-frame clones here, not all; method: immunoSEQ multiplex PCR. The sample shows tens of thousands of clones, about 91% of them seen only once. The material sequenced was unstimulated CD8+ T cells sorted from spleen or lymph node cells, taken before intestinal transplant. The receptors shown here come from a human donor who received an intestinal transplant. The CDR3 runs from the conserved cysteine through the conserved F or W. Each record gives: V gene, J gene, clone size, D gene, CDR3 DNA, CDR3 protein. A D gene is named only where the DNA matches it firmly. Clone size, where shown, is once, few, many, or a class for clones that have expanded.

TRBV6-5,TRBJ1-1,once,.,TGTGCCAGCAGTTACGGCCTCACTAGGACTGAAGCTTTCTTT,CASSYGLTRTEAFF
TRBV2,TRBJ1-2,once,.,TGTGCCAGCAGTGGAGAACAGGTCAAGATGGATGGCTACACCTTC,CASSGEQVKMDGYTF
TRBV28,TRBJ2-3,once,TRBD1,TGTGCCAGCAGTTCGGGACAGGGCTCCTCCCGGGCCACAGATACGCAGTATTTT,CASSSGQGSSRATDTQYF
TRBV7-2,TRBJ2-7,.,TRBD1,TGTGCCAGCAGCGCCCGGACAGGTTACGAGCAGTACTTC,CASSARTGYEQYF
TRBV27,TRBJ1-1,once,.,TGTGCCAGCAGTTTAATGTCGGTGAACACTGAAGCTTTCTTT,CASSLMSVNTEAFF
TRBV6-1,TRBJ2-7,.,.,TGTGCCAGCAGTGACGAGACACTTCCCTACGAGCAGTACTTC,CASSDETLPYEQYF
TRBV7-9,TRBJ1-1,once,.,TGTGCCAGCAGCCTTGGAGGATCTGAAGCTTTCTTT,CASSLGGSEAFF
TRBV7-9,TRBJ2-1,.,TRBD2,TGTGCCAGCAGCCCCCGGACTAGCGGAGCCTCCCCGGAGCAGCTCTTC,CASSPRTSGASPEQLF
TRBV4-2,TRBJ2-7,once,.,TGTGCCAGCAGCCTTGGACAGTACGAGCAGTACTTC,CASSLGQYEQYF
TRBV11-2,TRBJ2-7,.,.,TGTGCCAGCAGCCACTCGGTTGAGCAGTACTTC,CASSHSVEQYF
TRBV30,TRBJ1-1,.,TRBD1,TGTGCCTGGAGGCGGACAGGGGGCACTGAAGCTTTCTTT,CAWRRTGGTEAFF
TRBV4-1,TRBJ2-2,.,TRBD2,TGCGCCAGCAGCCAAGATCTAGCGGACACCGGGGAGCTGTTTTTT,CASSQDLADTGELFF
TRBV6-5,TRBJ1-4,.,.,TGTGCCATTACGACAGGCTATAATGAAAAACTGTTTTTT,CAITTGYNEKLFF
TRBV10-2,TRBJ2-7,.,.,TGCGCCAGCGCCACAGGAGTGGGCTACGAGCAGTACTTC,CASATGVGYEQYF
TRBV6-1,TRBJ1-3,few,.,TGTGCCAGCAGTGAAGAACCAGGGGCAGGAAACACCATATATTTT,CASSEEPGAGNTIYF
TRBV10-3,TRBJ2-7,.,.,TGTGCCATCAGCGGGAGTTTGTCCTACGAGCAGTATTTC,CAISGSLSYEQYF
TRBV6-1,TRBJ2-5,.,TRBD2,TGTGCCAGCAGTGCCCAGCTGACTCCGGGACTAGTATTTGCAGAGACCCAGTACTTC,CASSAQLTPGLVFAETQYF